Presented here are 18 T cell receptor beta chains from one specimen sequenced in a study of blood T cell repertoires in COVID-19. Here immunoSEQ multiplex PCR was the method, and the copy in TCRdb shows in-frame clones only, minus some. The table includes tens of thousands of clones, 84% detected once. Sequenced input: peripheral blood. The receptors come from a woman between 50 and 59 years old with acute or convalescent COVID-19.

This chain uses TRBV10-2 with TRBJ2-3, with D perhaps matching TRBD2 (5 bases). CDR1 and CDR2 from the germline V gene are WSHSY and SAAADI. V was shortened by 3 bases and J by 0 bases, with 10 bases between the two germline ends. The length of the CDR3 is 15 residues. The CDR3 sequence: CASSDPGTSTDTQYF. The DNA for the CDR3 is TGCGCCAGCAGTGATCCGGGAACGAGCACAGATACGCAGTATTTT.

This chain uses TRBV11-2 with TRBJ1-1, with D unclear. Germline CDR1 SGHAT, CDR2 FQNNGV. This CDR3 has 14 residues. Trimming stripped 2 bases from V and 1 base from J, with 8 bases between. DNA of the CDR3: TGTGCCAGCAGCTTATGGGCAGGGAACACTGAAGCTTTCTTT. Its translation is CASSLWAGNTEAFF.

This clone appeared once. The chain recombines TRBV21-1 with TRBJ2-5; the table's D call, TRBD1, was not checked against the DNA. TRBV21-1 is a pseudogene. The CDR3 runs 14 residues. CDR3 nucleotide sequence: TGTGCCAGCAGCAAAGGGGGACAGCAAGAGACCCAGTACTTC. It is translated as CASSKGGQQETQYF.

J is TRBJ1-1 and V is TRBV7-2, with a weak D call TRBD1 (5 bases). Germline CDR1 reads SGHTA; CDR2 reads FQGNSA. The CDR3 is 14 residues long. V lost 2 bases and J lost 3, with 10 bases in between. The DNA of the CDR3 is TGTGCCAGCAGCTTACAGGGCCCGTACACTGAAGCTTTCTTT. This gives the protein CASSLQGPYTEAFF.

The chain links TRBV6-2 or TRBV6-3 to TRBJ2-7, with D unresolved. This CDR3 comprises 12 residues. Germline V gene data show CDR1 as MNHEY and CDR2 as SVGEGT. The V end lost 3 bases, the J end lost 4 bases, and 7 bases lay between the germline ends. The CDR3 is CASSYTTYEQYF. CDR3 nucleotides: TGTGCCAGCAGTTATACTACGTACGAGCAGTACTTC.

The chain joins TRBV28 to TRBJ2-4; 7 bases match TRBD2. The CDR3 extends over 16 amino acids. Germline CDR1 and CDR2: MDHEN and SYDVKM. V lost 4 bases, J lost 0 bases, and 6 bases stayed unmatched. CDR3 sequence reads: CASSSGGSKAKNIQYF. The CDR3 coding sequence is TGTGCCAGCAGTTCGGGCGGGAGTAAAGCCAAAAACATTCAGTACTTC.

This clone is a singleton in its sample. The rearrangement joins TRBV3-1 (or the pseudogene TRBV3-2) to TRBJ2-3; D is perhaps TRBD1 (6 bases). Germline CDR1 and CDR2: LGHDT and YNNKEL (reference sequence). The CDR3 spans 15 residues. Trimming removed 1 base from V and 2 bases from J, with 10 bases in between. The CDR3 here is CASSQGDRTTDTQYF. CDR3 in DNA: TGTGCCAGCAGCCAAGGAGACAGGACCACAGATACGCAGTATTTT.

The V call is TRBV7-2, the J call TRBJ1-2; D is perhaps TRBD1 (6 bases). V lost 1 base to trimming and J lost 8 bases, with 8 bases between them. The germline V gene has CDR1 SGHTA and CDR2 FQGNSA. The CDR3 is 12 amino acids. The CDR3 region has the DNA TGTGCCAGCAGCTTAGGGACAGTAGGCTACACCTTC. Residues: CASSLGTVGYTF.

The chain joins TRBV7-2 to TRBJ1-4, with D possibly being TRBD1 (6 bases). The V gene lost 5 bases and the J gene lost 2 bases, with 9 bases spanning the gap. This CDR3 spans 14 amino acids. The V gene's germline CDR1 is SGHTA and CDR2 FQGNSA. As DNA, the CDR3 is TGTGCCAGCAGCCCGAGGGGGACTAATGAAAAACTGTTTTTT. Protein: CASSPRGTNEKLFF.

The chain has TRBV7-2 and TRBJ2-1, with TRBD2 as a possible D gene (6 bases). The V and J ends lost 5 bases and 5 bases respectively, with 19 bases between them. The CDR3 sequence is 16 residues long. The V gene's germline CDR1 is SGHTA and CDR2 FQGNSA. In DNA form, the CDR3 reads TGTGCCAGCAGCCCGAACGGAGGGCGGATCGACAATGAGCAGTTCTTC. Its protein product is CASSPNGGRIDNEQFF.

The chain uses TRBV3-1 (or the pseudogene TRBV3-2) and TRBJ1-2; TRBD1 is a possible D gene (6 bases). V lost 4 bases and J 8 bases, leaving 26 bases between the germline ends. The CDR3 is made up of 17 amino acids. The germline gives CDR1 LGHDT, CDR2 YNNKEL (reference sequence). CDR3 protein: CASSPSGRDTPSRGYTF. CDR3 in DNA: TGTGCCAGCAGCCCCTCTGGAAGGGACACCCCCTCACGAGGCTACACCTTC.

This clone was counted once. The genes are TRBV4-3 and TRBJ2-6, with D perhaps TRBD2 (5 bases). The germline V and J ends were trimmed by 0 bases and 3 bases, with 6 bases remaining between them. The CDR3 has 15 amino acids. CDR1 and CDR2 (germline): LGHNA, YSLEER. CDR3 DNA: TGCGCCAGCAGCCAAGATGGGAGTGGGGCCAACGTCCTGACTTTC. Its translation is CASSQDGSGANVLTF.

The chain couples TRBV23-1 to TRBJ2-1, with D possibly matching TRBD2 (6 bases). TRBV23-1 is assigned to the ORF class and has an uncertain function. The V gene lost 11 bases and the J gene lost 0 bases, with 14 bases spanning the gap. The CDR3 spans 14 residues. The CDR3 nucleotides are TGCGCCGTCGGTGGGAGGAGCTCCTACAATGAGCAGTTCTTC. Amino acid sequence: CAVGGRSSYNEQFF.

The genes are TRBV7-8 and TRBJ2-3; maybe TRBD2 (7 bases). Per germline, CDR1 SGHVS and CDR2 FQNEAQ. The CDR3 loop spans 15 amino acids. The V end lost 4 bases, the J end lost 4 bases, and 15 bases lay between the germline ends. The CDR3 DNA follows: TGTGCCAGCAGCTCACCCGGGGGGCGGGCAGATACGCAGTATTTT. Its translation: CASSSPGGRADTQYF.

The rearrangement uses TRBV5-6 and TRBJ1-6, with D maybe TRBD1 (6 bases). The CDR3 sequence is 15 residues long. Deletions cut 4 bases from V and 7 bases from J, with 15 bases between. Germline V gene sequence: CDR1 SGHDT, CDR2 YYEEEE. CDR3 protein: CASSIVQGPNSPLHF. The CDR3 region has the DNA TGTGCCAGCAGCATTGTTCAGGGGCCGAATTCACCCCTCCACTTT.

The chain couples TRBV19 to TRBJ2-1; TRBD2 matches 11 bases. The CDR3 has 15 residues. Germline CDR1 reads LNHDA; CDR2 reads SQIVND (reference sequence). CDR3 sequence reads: CASQIAGGTYNEQFF. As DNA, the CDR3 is TGTGCATCCCAGATAGCGGGAGGGACCTACAATGAGCAGTTCTTC. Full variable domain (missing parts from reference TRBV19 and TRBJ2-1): DGGITQSPKYLFRKEGQNVTLSCEQNLNHDAMYWYRQDPGQGLRLIYYSQIVNDFQKGDIAEGYSVSREKKESFPLTVTSAQKNPTAFYLCASQIAGGTYNEQFFGPGTRLTVL.

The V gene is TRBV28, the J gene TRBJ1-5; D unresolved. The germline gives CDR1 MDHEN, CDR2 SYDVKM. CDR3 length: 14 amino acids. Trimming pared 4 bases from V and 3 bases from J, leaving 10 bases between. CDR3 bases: TGTGCCAGCAGTTCCGGAGGATCCAATCAGCCCCAGCATTTT. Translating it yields CASSSGGSNQPQHF.

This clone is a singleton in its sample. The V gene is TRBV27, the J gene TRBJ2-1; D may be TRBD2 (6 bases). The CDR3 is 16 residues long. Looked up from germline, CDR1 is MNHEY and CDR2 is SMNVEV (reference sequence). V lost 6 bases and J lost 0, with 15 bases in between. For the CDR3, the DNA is TGTGCCAGCAGGCGAACTAGCCAGAGCTCCTACAATGAGCAGTTCTTC. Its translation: CASRRTSQSSYNEQFF.